These 9 T cell receptor beta chains were sequenced from one sample in a study of shared clonotypes between healthy human individuals. Sequenced by immunoSEQ multiplex PCR; TCRdb stores in-frame clones only, minus some. The sample yields some 2.1 million clones, 85% to 95% seen once. Input material: naive CD4+ T cells sorted from blood. Subset described: CD45RA+ positively selected. The receptors shown here come from a man between 18 and 35 years old in good health.

The genes are TRBV5-1 and TRBJ2-7, with D maybe TRBD1 (6 bases). V gave up 7 bases and J gave up 2 bases, with 19 bases separating them. CDR3 length equals 15 residues. Germline V CDR1 and CDR2: SGHRS, YFSETQ. CDR3 in DNA: TGCGCCAGCTCGTTCGACAGGCCACCGACCTACGAGCAGTACTTC. The encoded protein is CASSFDRPPTYEQYF. The variable domain in full, with the rest retrieved from reference TRBV5-1 and TRBJ2-7, is KAGVTQTPRYLIKTRGQQVTLSCSPISGHRSVSWYQQTPGQGLQFLFEYFSETQRNKGNFPGRFSGRQFSNSRSEMNVSTLELGDSALYLCASSFDRPPTYEQYFGPGTRLTVT.

As regards this clone: The sample contains more than one DNA sequence encoding this CDR3. This chain joins TRBV2 and TRBJ1-4; 7 bases are shared with TRBD1. The trim removed 5 bases at V and 2 bases at J, leaving 5 bases unmatched. The germline V gene has CDR1 SNHLY and CDR2 FYNNEI. This CDR3 is built from 15 residues. The CDR3 DNA is TGTGCCAGCAGTACTCGACAGGGCACTAATGAAAAACTGTTTTTT. Its protein is CASSTRQGTNEKLFF.

The gene calls are TRBV5-1 and TRBJ1-5; 9 nucleotides match TRBD1. The length of the CDR3 is 15 residues. Per the germline V gene, CDR1 is SGHRS and CDR2 is YFSETQ. Losses at the gene ends were 0 bases for V and 6 bases for J; bases not matched to a gene: 4. CDR3 amino acids: CASSLGTGVSQPQHF. The DNA of the CDR3 is TGCGCCAGCAGCTTGGGGACAGGGGTAAGTCAGCCCCAGCATTTT.

This rearrangement joins TRBV9 to TRBJ2-7, with 9 positions matching TRBD1. The CDR3 sequence is 14 residues long. V dropped 0 bases and J dropped 5; count of bases not matched to a gene: 3. Germline lookup yields CDR1 SGDLS and CDR2 YYNGEE. CDR3 coding DNA: TGTGCCAGCAGCGTAGGGGACAGGGACAACGAGCAGTACTTC. It encodes CASSVGDRDNEQYF.

The rearrangement links TRBV25-1 to TRBJ1-1; the D is unclear. V lost 1 base to trimming and J lost 1 base, with 13 bases between them. Germline CDR1 is MGHDK and CDR2 is SYGVNS. CDR3 length equals 16 residues. The CDR3 nucleotides read TGTGCCAGCAGTGAATCAAAGTCAGCCCAGAACACTGAAGCTTTCTTT. Its translation is CASSESKSAQNTEAFF.

The chain couples TRBV1 to TRBJ1-1; no check of the table's D call, TRBD1, against the DNA was made. TRBV1 is given as a pseudogene. The CDR3 loop spans 14 amino acids. The CDR3 DNA reads as TGCACCAGCAGCCAAGATCAGGGGAACACTGAAGCTTTCTTT. Translated: CTSSQDQGNTEAFF.

The chain employs TRBV5-1 and TRBJ2-5, with D perhaps TRBD1 or TRBD2 (5 bases each). The CDR3 contains 16 residues. Looked up from germline, CDR1 is SGHRS and CDR2 is YFSETQ. V was shortened by 6 bases and J by 5 bases, with 23 bases between the two germline ends. CDR3 nucleotide sequence: TGCGCCAGCATCCCTGAGGGGACGGTCAAGGCGGAGACCCAGTACTTC. Translating gives CASIPEGTVKAETQYF. The full variable domain, its missing parts supplied by reference TRBV5-1 and TRBJ2-5, is KAGVTQTPRYLIKTRGQQVTLSCSPISGHRSVSWYQQTPGQGLQFLFEYFSETQRNKGNFPGRFSGRQFSNSRSEMNVSTLELGDSALYLCASIPEGTVKAETQYFGPGTRLLVL.

J is TRBJ2-7 and V is TRBV18; a possible D gene is TRBD1 (6 bases). Germline V CDR1 and CDR2: KGHSH, LQKENI. The CDR3 length is 15 residues. With 1 base removed from V and 6 bases from J, the gap between germline ends came to 16 bases. CDR3 loop: CASSPLQGSPSEQYF. CDR3 bases: TGTGCCAGCTCACCACTACAGGGTTCACCTTCCGAGCAGTACTTC.

The V gene is TRBV28, the J gene TRBJ1-5; no clear D gene. The V end lost 4 bases, the J end lost 6 bases, and 13 bases lay between the germline ends. The CDR3 sequence is 14 residues long. CDR1 and CDR2 (germline): MDHEN, SYDVKM. The CDR3 protein is CASSSPTAAQPQHF. CDR3 coding DNA: TGTGCCAGCAGTTCCCCCACGGCGGCTCAGCCCCAGCATTTT.